The 24 T cell receptor beta chains below were found in one sample sequenced in a study of Ad26.COV2.S vaccination and SARS-CoV-2 variants (dated by TCRdb to the early 2020s). The library was generated by the immunoSEQ multiplex PCR assay. TCRdb's version of the immuneACCESS table is confined to in-frame rearrangements and falls short of the full clone set. An unresolved V gene accounts for under half of the shortfall where checked; the remainder is of unknown origin. Counted in this sample were some 400,000 clones; approximately 91% of them appeared once. In total, the top ten clones hold 1.9% of the sample. The treatment or condition label, as the study defines it: 19 received Ad26.COV2.S at low or high dose, single or two shots; roughly 5 received placebo; per-sample allocation not given. Repertoires of vaccine and placebo recipients were sequenced from samples collected on day 63 after the first injection.

The sample was peripheral blood, taken in a trial of Ad26.COV2.S vaccine versus placebo. These receptor sequences come from a person aged 18-60 years who received the Ad26.COV2.S COVID-19 vaccine or a placebo.

This clone was seen a single time. The chain employs TRBV12-3 or TRBV12-4 and TRBJ2-3; the D is unclear. V lost 6 bases to trimming and J lost 0 bases, with 7 bases between them. The CDR3 spans 13 residues. The CDR3 coding sequence is TGTGCCAGCAGGCCCTCTAGCACAGATACGCAGTATTTT. This sequence encodes CASRPSSTDTQYF.

The gene calls are TRBV7-9 and TRBJ1-2, with 8 bases that match TRBD1. Germline V gene data show CDR1 as SEHNR and CDR2 as FQNEAQ (reference sequence). V shed 4 bases and J 4 bases; nucleotides not matched to a gene: 2. CDR3 length: 13 amino acids. For the CDR3, the DNA is TGTGCCAGCAGCTCAGGGGGCGGCTATGGCTACACCTTC. Amino acids: CASSSGGGYGYTF.

This clone was seen a single time. The chain links TRBV20-1 to TRBJ2-7, with D possibly being TRBD2 (6 bases). Trimming removed 3 bases at V and 2 bases at J, with 14 bases between. CDR3 length: 14 amino acids. CDR1 is DFQATT and CDR2 is SNEGSKA in the germline V gene (reference sequence). In DNA, the CDR3 is TGCAGTGCTAGTGGGGGGTGGGGACCCTACGAGCAGTACTTC. This sequence encodes CSASGGWGPYEQYF.

The rearrangement joins TRBV29-1 to TRBJ1-2; D call uncertain. In germline, CDR1 is SQVTM, CDR2 ANQGSEA. V lost 3 bases and J 4 bases, leaving 15 bases between the germline ends. The CDR3 spans 14 residues. CDR3 sequence: CSVELGFESYGYTF. DNA of the CDR3: TGCAGCGTTGAGCTGGGGTTTGAGAGCTATGGCTACACCTTC.

This clone showed up just once. V usage is TRBV5-5 and J usage is TRBJ2-1; D remains unclear. The CDR3 runs to 13 residues. CDR1 is SGHKS, CDR2 YYEKEE, per germline (reference sequence). V was cut by 1 base and J by 9 bases, with 11 bases left in between. CDR3 sequence (DNA): TGTGCCAGCAGCTTGCCCTTAGGCGGTGAGCAGTTCTTC. Its protein product is CASSLPLGGEQFF.

V usage is TRBV28 and J usage is TRBJ2-1; D not resolved. The CDR3 has 12 amino acids. CDR1 and CDR2 from the germline V gene are MDHEN and SYDVKM. The V gene lost 5 bases and the J gene lost 7 bases, with 9 bases spanning the gap. This CDR3 reads CASSLTDNEQFF. The CDR3 DNA sequence: TGTGCCAGCAGTCTTACAGATAATGAGCAGTTCTTC.

This clone was detected once. The chain employs TRBV7-8 and TRBJ1-3, with D unclear. V shed 1 base and J shed 2 bases, with 12 bases lying between them. This CDR3 comprises 16 residues. CDR1 and CDR2 from the germline V gene are SGHVS and FQNEAQ. CDR3 sequence (DNA): TGTGCCAGCAGCTTAGGTCTTCCGACGACTGGAAACACCATATATTTT. Translated, it gives CASSLGLPTTGNTIYF.

The chain joins TRBV7-2 to TRBJ2-7; TRBD2 aligns across 12 bases. J was trimmed by 4 bases and V by 5 bases; bases with no gene match: 6. This CDR3 region has 15 residues. Per the germline V gene, CDR1 is SGHTA and CDR2 is FQGNSA. The CDR3, as DNA: TGTGCCAGCAGCAACACCGGGACTAGCGGGTACGAGCAGTACTTC. As protein: CASSNTGTSGYEQYF. The whole variable domain, filled in from reference TRBV7-2 and TRBJ2-7, reads GAGVSQSPSNKVTEKGKDVELRCDPISGHTALYWYRQSLGQGLEFLIYFQGNSAPDKSGLPSDRFSAERTGGSVSTLTIQRTQQEDSAVYLCASSNTGTSGYEQYFGPGTRLTVT.

The V call is TRBV14, the J call TRBJ1-4; D is undetermined. The germline gives CDR1 SGHDN, CDR2 FVKESK. Trimming removed 1 base at V and 11 bases at J, with 8 bases between. CDR3 length: 12 amino acids. As DNA, the CDR3 is TGTGCCAGCAGCCAAGGTAGTTGGAAACTGTTTTTT. Amino acids: CASSQGSWKLFF.

This sequence joins TRBV30 and TRBJ2-7; 7 nucleotides agree with TRBD1. In germline, CDR1 is GTSNPN, CDR2 SVGIG (reference sequence). V lost 1 base to trimming and J lost 4 bases; unmatched junction nucleotides: 7. CDR3 length equals 14 residues. The CDR3 bases are TGTGCCTGGAGTGCCTTCGACAGGGCGTACGAGCAGTACTTC. Residues: CAWSAFDRAYEQYF.

The chain combines TRBV3-1 (or the pseudogene TRBV3-2) with TRBJ2-3; maybe TRBD2 (7 bases). Germline CDR1 and CDR2: LGHDT and YNNKEL (reference sequence). The CDR3 covers 15 residues. V was cut by 4 bases and J by 6 bases, with 17 bases left in between. CDR3 region: CASSLRTSGGDTQYF. The CDR3 coding sequence is TGTGCCAGCAGCCTTAGGACTAGTGGGGGCGATACGCAGTATTTT.

V and J are TRBV11-2 and TRBJ2-5; D unresolved. V was cut by 1 base and J by 2 bases, with 8 bases left in between. This CDR3 comprises 14 residues. The germline gives CDR1 SGHAT, CDR2 FQNNGV. The CDR3 sequence is CASSLGSDQETQYF. CDR3 in DNA: TGTGCCAGCAGCTTAGGCTCTGATCAAGAGACCCAGTACTTC. The complete variable domain, with remaining parts taken from reference TRBV11-2 and TRBJ2-5, reads EAGVAQSPRYKIIEKRQSVAFWCNPISGHATLYWYQQILGQGPKLLIQFQNNGVVDDSQLPKDRFSAERLKGVDSTLKIQPAKLEDSAVYLCASSLGSDQETQYFGPGTRLLVL.

V and J are TRBV9 and TRBJ2-2; D is perhaps TRBD2 (6 bases). V lost 4 bases and J 8 bases, leaving 9 bases between the germline ends. The CDR3 contains 12 residues. From germline, CDR1 is SGDLS and CDR2 YYNGEE. The chain's CDR3 is CASSLGGGELFF. CDR3 in DNA: TGTGCCAGCAGCCTTGGAGGGGGGGAGCTGTTTTTT.

The rearrangement links TRBV3-1 (or the pseudogene TRBV3-2) to TRBJ1-3, with D tentatively TRBD1 (6 bases). V was shortened by 5 bases and J by 2 bases, with 10 bases between the two germline ends. This CDR3 region has 14 residues. CDR1 and CDR2 (germline): LGHDT, YNNKEL (reference sequence). CDR3 amino acids: CASSEQGTGNTIYF. The CDR3 coding sequence is TGTGCCAGCAGCGAACAGGGAACTGGAAACACCATATATTTT.

This chain connects TRBV5-1 to TRBJ2-5, with a tentative D call TRBD2 (6 bases). Germline V lookup: CDR1 SGHRS, CDR2 YFSETQ. CDR3 length equals 14 residues. The V and J ends lost 4 bases and 2 bases respectively, with 12 bases between them. The CDR3 DNA reads as TGCGCCAGCAGCCCCGGACTACGACAAGAGACCCAGTACTTC. Its translation is CASSPGLRQETQYF.

This chain uses TRBV25-1 with TRBJ2-3, with TRBD1 identical over 8 bases. The CDR3 runs to 16 residues. Germline assignment: CDR1 MGHDK and CDR2 SYGVNS. V shed 1 base and J 5 bases; nucleotides not matched to a gene: 8. CDR3 sequence reads: CASSELGDRPRDTQYF. CDR3 nucleotides: TGTGCCAGCAGTGAATTGGGGGACAGGCCGAGAGATACGCAGTATTTT.

The chain joins TRBV28 to TRBJ2-7; TRBD2 is a possible D gene (5 bases). Germline loops: CDR1 MDHEN, CDR2 SYDVKM. V dropped 6 bases and J dropped 7 bases, with 13 bases sitting between them. The CDR3 is 12 amino acids. CDR3 coding DNA: TGTGCCAGCAGCTTTTACCGGGGAGAGCAGTACTTC. Protein: CASSFYRGEQYF.

The gene calls are TRBV18 and TRBJ1-2; no definite D call. The CDR3 length is 14 residues. The V and J ends lost 0 bases and 4 bases respectively, with 9 bases between them. The germline gives CDR1 KGHSH, CDR2 LQKENI. The CDR3 nucleotides are TGTGCCAGCTCACCACCACAAACTCGCTATGGCTACACCTTC. Translated, it gives CASSPPQTRYGYTF.

The CDR3: CASSYSGQGEAFF. The CDR3 nucleotides are TGTGCCAGCAGTTACTCGGGACAGGGTGAAGCTTTCTTT. The rearrangement uses TRBV6-5 and TRBJ1-1, with 9 bases lining up with TRBD1. The germline gives CDR1 MNHEY, CDR2 SVGAGI. The CDR3 runs to 13 residues. With 0 bases clipped from V and 7 bases from J, the junction kept 0 bases outside the gene matches.

The V and J genes are TRBV2 and TRBJ1-6; 8 nucleotides agree with TRBD1. V dropped 7 bases and J dropped 6; count of bases not matched to a gene: 8. This CDR3 is 15 amino acids long. Germline V gene sequence: CDR1 SNHLY, CDR2 FYNNEI. Written as DNA, the CDR3 is TGTGCCAGCACTGGACAGGGTCGACTTAATTCACCCCTCCACTTT. Translating it yields CASTGQGRLNSPLHF.

The J gene is TRBJ2-1, the V gene TRBV7-2; TRBD1 or TRBD2 may be the D gene (5 bases each). Germline lookup yields CDR1 SGHTA and CDR2 FQGNSA. V dropped 4 bases and J dropped 0 bases, with 22 bases sitting between them. The length of the CDR3 is 19 residues. CDR3: CASSSGPFPRASSYNEQFF. The CDR3 nucleotides are TGTGCCAGCAGCTCGGGACCGTTCCCCCGCGCGAGCTCCTACAATGAGCAGTTCTTC. The full variable domain, completed using reference TRBV7-2 and TRBJ2-1, is GAGVSQSPSNKVTEKGKDVELRCDPISGHTALYWYRQSLGQGLEFLIYFQGNSAPDKSGLPSDRFSAERTGGSVSTLTIQRTQQEDSAVYLCASSSGPFPRASSYNEQFFGPGTRLTVL.

This rearrangement joins TRBV3-1 (or the pseudogene TRBV3-2) to TRBJ1-4; 7 bases are a match to TRBD1. Germline lookup yields CDR1 LGHDT and CDR2 YNNKEL (reference sequence). V trimming: 0 bases; J trimming: 8 bases; junction bases outside the gene matches: 9. The CDR3 loop spans 16 amino acids. CDR3 in amino acids: CASSQDVGTASEKLFF. The CDR3 nucleotides are TGTGCCAGCAGCCAAGATGTAGGGACAGCAAGCGAAAAACTGTTTTTT.

There are a few counts of this clone. CDR3 sequence: CASSHGLAANTGELFF. The CDR3 region has the DNA TGCGCCAGCAGCCACGGACTAGCGGCTAACACCGGGGAGCTGTTTTTT. The chain couples TRBV5-1 to TRBJ2-2; 10 bases line up with TRBD2. Germline V gene sequence: CDR1 SGHRS, CDR2 YFSETQ. CDR3 length: 16 residues. J gave up 2 bases and V 4 bases, and 5 bases lay outside the gene matches.

This clone showed up just a few times. V and J are TRBV5-4 and TRBJ2-1; D possibly corresponds to TRBD2 (6 bases). Germline V gene sequence: CDR1 SGHNT, CDR2 YYREEE (reference sequence). This CDR3 has 16 amino acids. V lost 0 bases and J lost 2, with 12 bases in between. CDR3 amino acids: CASSLEFAGTYNEQFF. In DNA form, the CDR3 reads TGTGCCAGCAGCTTGGAGTTTGCGGGAACCTACAATGAGCAGTTCTTC. The full variable domain, completed using reference TRBV5-4 and TRBJ2-1, is ETGVTQSPTHLIKTRGQQVTLRCSSQSGHNTVSWYQQALGQGPQFIFQYYREEENGRGNFPPRFSGLQFPNYSSELNVNALELDDSALYLCASSLEFAGTYNEQFFGPGTRLTVL.